The TCR beta chain under discussion was sequenced for a study of blood T cell repertoires in COVID-19. Across the whole study: Sites in the United States, Italy and Spain provided acute and convalescent COVID-19 samples. Sources were T cells, B-cell-depleted T cells, or PBMCs; the material itself was cDNA or gDNA.

Unmatched junction bases numbered 17, after V lost 7 bases and J lost 0 bases. Germline V gives CDR1 LGHNA, CDR2 YSLEER. CDR3 length: 18 amino acids. Original processing notes: Estimates of nucleated cell counts were drawn from the amplification of reference gene primers. Sequencing used immunoSEQ multiplex PCR; TCRdb keeps in-frame clones, though not all of them. V and J calls and clone size are those listed in that table; D and trimming were worked out from the DNA. Among about 140,000 clones, roughly 88% were seen once, and the ten largest hold about a tenth. This chain links TRBV4-3 with TRBJ1-1; the match to TRBD1 covers 7 bases. The TCR was taken from a man in his sixties with active or convalescent COVID-19. Material: peripheral blood. The CDR3 loop reads CASTRDGQGVRMNTEAFF. For the CDR3, the DNA is TGCGCCAGCACCAGGGATGGGCAGGGGGTTCGGATGAACACTGAAGCTTTCTTT.